This TCR beta chain was profiled in a study of blood T cell dynamics during melanoma immunotherapy. Study background: Metastatic melanoma patients received first-line pembrolizumab or nivolumab plus ipilimumab.

This sample's time point: pre-treatment baseline. No patient had earlier systemic cancer treatment, concurrent immunosuppressants, or another active cancer. Every bulk PBMC sample received the same 350 ng of DNA. The method was immunoSEQ multiplex PCR; TCRdb's version includes in-frame clones alone and lacks a portion of them. The sample shows approximately 13,000 clones, about 86% of them seen only once. V was clipped by 4 bases and J by 1 base, with 11 bases between them. Germline values: CDR1 MNHNS, CDR2 SASEGT. This CDR3 is 15 amino acids long. The starting material was blood, obtained from a patient treated with checkpoint blockade. The V and J genes are TRBV6-1 and TRBJ1-5; D is unclear. This receptor was obtained from a human donor with melanoma. The CDR3 nucleotides are TGTGCCAGCAGTGTCCAAAAGGGAAGCAATCAGCCCCAGCATTTT. This codes for CASSVQKGSNQPQHF.